A single sample gave rise to the 5 T cell receptor beta chains below, sequenced in a study of breast tumors, draining lymph nodes, adjacent tissues. Axillary draining lymph nodes of breast cancer patients supplied the node samples. TCRdb reanalysed the multiplex PCR reads using MiXCR and keeps one entry per CDR3 protein. Here the sample spans some 120,000 distinct CDR3 sequences, around 20% being singletons. Input material: axillary lymph node tissue. These receptors originate from a female donor with breast cancer. Some clones in this sample may be carry-over from other donors' samples.

At least ten counts were recorded for this clonotype. The chain links TRBV10-3 to TRBJ1-2, with D unresolved. The CDR3 spans 14 residues. The germline V and J ends were trimmed by 0 bases and 4 bases, with 9 bases remaining between them. CDR1 ENHRY and CDR2 SYGVKD come from the germline V gene. CDR3 nucleotide sequence: TGTGCCATCAGTGAGTCAGGAGCGGGCTATGGCTACACCTTC. Residues: CAISESGAGYGYTF.

At least ten counts were recorded for this clonotype. This may come from a read error, since a much larger clone is one base off. The chain carries TRBV5-1 and TRBJ2-3, with D possibly TRBD2 on 8 matching bases. This CDR3 contains 14 residues. CDR1 and CDR2 from the germline V gene are SGHRS and YFSETQ. CDR3 loop: CASQRGSGTDMQYF. DNA of the CDR3: TGCGCCAGCCAACGCGGTAGCGGGACAGATATGCAGTATTTT.

This clonotype showed up many times. The rearrangement links TRBV2 to TRBJ2-5; TRBD1 matches 8 bases. This CDR3 is 17 amino acids long. V lost 5 bases to trimming and J lost 0 bases; unmatched junction nucleotides: 11. Germline assignment: CDR1 SNHLY and CDR2 FYNNEI. The CDR3 DNA follows: TGTGCCAGCAGTAGGACCCAGACAGGGGCGTACCAAGAGACCCAGTACTTC. It yields the protein CASSRTQTGAYQETQYF.

This chain uses TRBV3-1 with TRBJ2-3, with a tentative D call TRBD2 (6 bases). Germline values: CDR1 LGHDT, CDR2 YNNKEL (reference sequence). This CDR3 contains 13 residues. V lost 4 bases and J lost 5, with 10 bases in between. Here the CDR3 DNA reads TGTGCCAGCAGCCTGATGGGGGGAGATACGCAGTATTTT. Protein product: CASSLMGGDTQYF.

This clonotype was picked up a small number of times. J is TRBJ2-5 and V is TRBV5-1, with 10 bases lining up with TRBD2. The germline V gene has CDR1 SGHRS and CDR2 YFSETQ. V dropped 3 bases and J dropped 7; count of bases not matched to a gene: 12. This CDR3 comprises 16 residues. CDR3 in amino acids: CASSSSGGYNFGTQYF. CDR3 bases: TGCGCCAGCAGCTCTAGCGGGGGATATAATTTTGGGACCCAGTACTTC.